This T cell receptor (beta chain) was captured in a study of T cell changes during pregnancy in multiple sclerosis. From germline, CDR1 is MDHEN and CDR2 SYDVKM. Trimming cost V 8 bases and J 3 bases, with 20 bases left between them. This CDR3 has 16 amino acids. Assay: immunoSEQ multiplex PCR; the TCRdb copy retains only in-frame clones and omits some. The data show 75,000 to 95,000 clones, 80% to 95% seen once. The sequencing here drew on peripheral blood, taken in the first trimester of pregnancy. The chain has TRBV28 and TRBJ1-5; no definite D call. This clonotype originated in a female donor in good health, enrolled as a control in a pregnancy study. CDR3 region: CASLGGGLNPNQPQHF. The CDR3 coding sequence is TGTGCCAGCTTGGGCGGTGGACTTAATCCCAATCAGCCCCAGCATTTT.